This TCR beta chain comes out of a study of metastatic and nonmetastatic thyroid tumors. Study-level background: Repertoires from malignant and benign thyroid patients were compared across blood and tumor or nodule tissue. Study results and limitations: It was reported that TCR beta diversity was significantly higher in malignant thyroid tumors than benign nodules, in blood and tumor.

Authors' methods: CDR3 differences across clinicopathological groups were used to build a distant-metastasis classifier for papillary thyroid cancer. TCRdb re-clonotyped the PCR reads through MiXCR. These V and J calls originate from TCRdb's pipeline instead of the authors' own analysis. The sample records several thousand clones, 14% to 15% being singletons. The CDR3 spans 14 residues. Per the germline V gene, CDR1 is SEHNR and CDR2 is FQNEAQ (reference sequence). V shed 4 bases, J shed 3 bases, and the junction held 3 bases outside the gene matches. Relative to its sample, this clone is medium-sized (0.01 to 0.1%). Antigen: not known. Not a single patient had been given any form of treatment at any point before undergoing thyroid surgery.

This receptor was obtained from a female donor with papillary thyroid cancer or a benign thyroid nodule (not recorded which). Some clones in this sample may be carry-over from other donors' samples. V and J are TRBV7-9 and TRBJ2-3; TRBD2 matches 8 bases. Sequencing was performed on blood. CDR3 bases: TGTGCCAGCAGCTCCGGGACTAGAACAGATACGCAGTATTTT. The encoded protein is CASSSGTRTDTQYF.